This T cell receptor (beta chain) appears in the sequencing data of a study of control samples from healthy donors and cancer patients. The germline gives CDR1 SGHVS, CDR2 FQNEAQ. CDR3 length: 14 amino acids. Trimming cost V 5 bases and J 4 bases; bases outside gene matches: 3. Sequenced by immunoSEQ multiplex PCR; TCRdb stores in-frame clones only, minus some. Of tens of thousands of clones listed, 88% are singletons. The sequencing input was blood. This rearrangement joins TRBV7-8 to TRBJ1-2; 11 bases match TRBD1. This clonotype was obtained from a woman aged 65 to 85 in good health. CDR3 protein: CASSPGTGGYGYTF. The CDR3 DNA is TGTGCCAGCAGCCCCGGGACAGGGGGCTATGGCTACACCTTC. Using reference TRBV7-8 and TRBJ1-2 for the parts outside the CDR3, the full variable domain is GAGVSQSPRYKVAKRGQDVALRCDPISGHVSLFWYQQALGQGPEFLTYFQNEAQLDKSGLPSDRFFAERPEGSVSTLKIQRTQQEDSAVYLCASSPGTGGYGYTFGSGTRLTVV.